These T cell receptor beta chains were read from a single sample in a study of shared clonotypes between healthy human individuals. The data were produced by immunoSEQ multiplex PCR, yet TCRdb's version contains in-frame clones alone and is incomplete. The table shows millions of clones, with around nine tenths occurring only once. Specimen: naive CD4+ T cells sorted from blood. The receptors here all came from a man in his late teens or twenties in good health. CDR3s include the opening cysteine and the closing phenylalanine or tryptophan. A D gene is named only where the DNA matches it firmly. Clone size is given for some rows only: seen once, a few or many times, or a class if the clone is expanded.

>TRBD1|TRBJ2-7|TRBV27|NA
TGTGCCAGCAGCAGTCGCCCAAAGGGACAGGGGGCCTACGAGCAGTACTTC
CASSSRPKGQGAYEQYF
>TRBD1|TRBJ2-5|TRBV2|NA
TGTGCCAGCAGTGGGGACAGGGCGGGATGGGAGACCCAGTACTTC
CASSGDRAGWETQYF
>TRBD1|TRBJ2-7|TRBV11-1|NA
TGTGCCAGCAGCTACGGTAGGGGACAGGGGTACTACGAGCAGTACTTC
CASSYGRGQGYYEQYF
>TRBD1|TRBJ2-7|TRBV28|NA
TGTGCCAGCAGATCGGGACAGTCCAAGGGCGAGCAGTACTTC
CASRSGQSKGEQYF
>NA|TRBJ1-6|TRBV5-1|NA
TGCGCCAGCAGCTCGGGGGGATCAAATTCACCCCTCCACTTT
CASSSGGSNSPLHF
>TRBD1|TRBJ1-5|TRBV18|NA
TGTGCCAGCTCACCAGAGGGACAGGGGAACACACCCCAGCATTTT
CASSPEGQGNTPQHF
>NA|TRBJ2-3|TRBV5-1|NA
TGCGCCAGCAGCGTGAGGTTGGGGGATAGCACAGATACGCAGTATTTT
CASSVRLGDSTDTQYF
>TRBD1|TRBJ2-3|TRBV5-1|NA
TGCGCCAGCAGCTTGGTAGGACAGGGGACAGATACGCAGTATTTT
CASSLVGQGTDTQYF
>TRBD2|TRBJ2-7|TRBV6-1|NA
TGTGCCAGCAGAGGACTAGCGGGACCCTACGAGCAGTACTTC
CASRGLAGPYEQYF
>TRBD2|TRBJ2-1|TRBV7-2|NA
TGTGCCAGCAGCTTTACCCTTAGCGGGAAGAGCTCCTACAATGAGCAGTTCTTC
CASSFTLSGKSSYNEQFF
>NA|TRBJ1-6|TRBV14|NA
TGTGCCAGCAGCCAAGATTTGGGATCGGCCGGTTCACCCCTCCACTTT
CASSQDLGSAGSPLHF
>NA|TRBJ2-7|TRBV18|once
TGTGCCAGCTCAACGAGGAGGGACAGCTCCTACGAGCAGTACTTC
CASSTRRDSSYEQYF
>TRBD2|TRBJ2-7|TRBV4-3|NA
TGCGCCAGCAGCTTCTCTTCGTTAGCGGGAGGTGGCTACGAGCAGTACTTC
CASSFSSLAGGGYEQYF
>NA|TRBJ1-4|TRBV28|NA
TGTGCCAGCAGTTTTAATGAAAAACTGTTTTTT
CASSFNEKLFF
>NA|TRBJ1-5|TRBV9|NA
TGTGCCAGCAGCGTAGGAGATGGGGGCAATCAGCCCCAGCATTTT
CASSVGDGGNQPQHF
>TRBD1|TRBJ1-4|TRBV28|NA
TGTGCCAGCACCCGGGACAGTTCAACTAATGAAAAACTGTTTTTT
CASTRDSSTNEKLFF
>NA|TRBJ2-1|TRBV4-2|NA
TGTGCCAGCAGCCAAGATGGTGGTCTAGACACCTACAATGAGCAGTTCTTC
CASSQDGGLDTYNEQFF
>TRBD2|TRBJ2-7|TRBV7-2|NA
TGTGCCAGCAGACAGGGACTAGCGGGCTCCTACGAGCAGTACTTC
CASRQGLAGSYEQYF
>NA|TRBJ2-7|TRBV30|NA
TGTGCCTGGGGGCCGGATAGCTCCTACGAGCAGTACTTC
CAWGPDSSYEQYF
>TRBD1|TRBJ2-2|TRBV5-1|NA
TGCGCCAGCAGCTTGACGACTAACAGGGGGTCGAACACCGGGGAGCTGTTTTTT
CASSLTTNRGSNTGELFF
>TRBD1|TRBJ2-3|TRBV11-2|NA
TGTGCCAGCAGCCGAGGGACAGACACAGATACGCAGTATTTT
CASSRGTDTDTQYF
>NA|TRBJ1-5|TRBV10-2|NA
TGCGCCAGCAGCCTTGGACAGTATAGCAATCAGCCCCAGCATTTT
CASSLGQYSNQPQHF
>NA|TRBJ1-2|TRBV25-1|NA
TGTGCCAGCAGACGACAAGGAGGCTACACCTTC
CASRRQGGYTF
>TRBD1|TRBJ1-6|TRBV9|NA
TGTGCCAGCAGCCAGAATTCAGGGGGGCTCCACTTT
CASSQNSGGLHF
>NA|TRBJ1-2|TRBV19|NA
TGTGCCAGTAGTATAGGGGGCAGTTTCGTCTATGGCTACACCTTC
CASSIGGSFVYGYTF
>NA|TRBJ1-5|TRBV2|NA
TGTGCCACAGGAGCGGGGGCGCTGGGTCAGCCCCAGCATTTT
CATGAGALGQPQHF
>NA|TRBJ1-6|TRBV29-1|NA
TGCAGCGCCCAGGACAGCCCAGGATCACCCCTCCACTTT
CSAQDSPGSPLHF